A selection of T cell receptor beta chains follows, all from one sample in a study of CD8+CD57+ T cells in acquired aplastic anemia. From the reads, TCRdb called clonotypes with MiXCR, one entry per CDR3 protein. Among 200,000 to 300,000 distinct CDR3 sequences, roughly 80% were seen once, and the ten largest hold 40% to 55%. Sample: sorted CD4+, CD8+, or CD8+CD57+ T cells (not recorded which) from PBMCs. Receptor source: a human donor with aplastic anemia. The CDR3 runs from the conserved cysteine through the conserved F or W. Fields, in order: clone size, J gene, V gene, D gene, CDR3 DNA, CDR3 protein. The D gene is left open where the match is weak. Clone size is not always given. Where it is, it says once, few, many or a class for expanded clones.

clone_size: NA
j_call: TRBJ2-5
v_call: TRBV10-3
d_call: NA
cdr3_nt: TGTGCCAGCAGCGCCCCAACGGTAGAGACCCAGTACTTC
cdr3_aa: CASSAPTVETQYF

clone_size: NA
j_call: TRBJ2-7
v_call: TRBV9
d_call: NA
cdr3_nt: TGTGCCAGCAGCGAAGGGGGGGAGAGCGCAGATACGCAGTACTTC
cdr3_aa: CASSEGGESADTQYF

clone_size: few
j_call: TRBJ1-2
v_call: TRBV7-9
d_call: NA
cdr3_nt: TGTGCCAGCAGCTTTGAGAGAAGCGGGGGGATCGATGGCTACACCTTC
cdr3_aa: CASSFERSGGIDGYTF

clone_size: NA
j_call: TRBJ2-1
v_call: TRBV19
d_call: TRBD2
cdr3_nt: TGTGCCAGTACTATAGCGGGCGATGCGTACCATGAGCAGTTTTTC
cdr3_aa: CASTIAGDAYHEQFF

clone_size: few
j_call: TRBJ2-7
v_call: TRBV11-3
d_call: NA
cdr3_nt: TGTGCCAGTAGCGCACTCCGGGACAAGTCATACGAGCAGTACTTC
cdr3_aa: CASSALRDKSYEQYF

clone_size: NA
j_call: TRBJ1-2
v_call: TRBV3-1
d_call: NA
cdr3_nt: TGTGCCAGCAGCCAAACGGGCTATGGCTACACCTTC
cdr3_aa: CASSQTGYGYTF

clone_size: NA
j_call: TRBJ1-2
v_call: TRBV7-3
d_call: NA
cdr3_nt: TGCGCCAGCAGTGAGACTCCAAGGCTGGAAGGGAACACTTTC
cdr3_aa: CASSETPRLEGNTF

clone_size: NA
j_call: TRBJ2-3
v_call: TRBV7-2
d_call: NA
cdr3_nt: TGTGCCAGCAGCTTGGGAGGTCCCGATACGCAGTATTTT
cdr3_aa: CASSLGGPDTQYF

clone_size: many
j_call: TRBJ2-5
v_call: TRBV5-6
d_call: NA
cdr3_nt: TGTGCCAGCAGCTTGGCCAGAACAGGGCGAGAGACCCAGTACTTC
cdr3_aa: CASSLARTGRETQYF

clone_size: NA
j_call: TRBJ1-2
v_call: TRBV7-2
d_call: NA
cdr3_nt: TGTGCCAGCAGCTTCACTAGGCTCGCGCTTGTATATCGCTACACCTTC
cdr3_aa: CASSFTRLALVYRYTF

clone_size: NA
j_call: TRBJ1-1
v_call: TRBV7-9
d_call: NA
cdr3_nt: TGTGCCAGCAGCTTTCGGGGAAGGGAGGCGGGAGATGTCTTT
cdr3_aa: CASSFRGREAGDVF

clone_size: NA
j_call: TRBJ2-1
v_call: TRBV19
d_call: NA
cdr3_nt: TGTGCCAGTAGTATTGCGTGGGGGTCCAACCAGCCCCAGCACTTC
cdr3_aa: CASSIAWGSNQPQHF

clone_size: NA
j_call: TRBJ1-2
v_call: TRBV20-1
d_call: TRBD1
cdr3_nt: TGCAGTGCTAGAGATACCTCGGGACAGGGAGGGGGAGATAGCTATGGCTACACCTTC
cdr3_aa: CSARDTSGQGGGDSYGYTF

clone_size: NA
j_call: TRBJ1-1
v_call: TRBV15
d_call: NA
cdr3_nt: TGTGCCACCGGCAGAGCGGAACAGGGGAACACTGAAGCTTTCTTT
cdr3_aa: CATGRAEQGNTEAFF

clone_size: NA
j_call: TRBJ1-2
v_call: TRBV25-1
d_call: NA
cdr3_nt: TGTGCCAGCATAGGAGACAAGCATGGCTACACCTTC
cdr3_aa: CASIGDKHGYTF

clone_size: once
j_call: TRBJ1-1
v_call: TRBV7-8
d_call: NA
cdr3_nt: TGTGCCAGCAGCTTGGCCGGAGGACCCGGTAAGCATGAAGCTTTCTTT
cdr3_aa: CASSLAGGPGKHEAFF

clone_size: NA
j_call: TRBJ1-6
v_call: TRBV7-8
d_call: NA
cdr3_nt: TGTGCCACCAGCAGAGGCACTGGGATGACCCCACACCTCCACTTT
cdr3_aa: CATSRGTGMTPHLHF

clone_size: NA
j_call: TRBJ1-1
v_call: TRBV7-9
d_call: NA
cdr3_nt: TGCGCCAGCAGCCTAGACCTTGCAGGTGGCTACACAGCTTTCTTT
cdr3_aa: CASSLDLAGGYTAFF

clone_size: NA
j_call: TRBJ2-3
v_call: TRBV20-1
d_call: TRBD2
cdr3_nt: TGCAGTGCAAGACTAGCGGGGGGCACAGATACGCAGTATTTT
cdr3_aa: CSARLAGGTDTQYF

clone_size: NA
j_call: TRBJ2-5
v_call: TRBV20-1
d_call: NA
cdr3_nt: TGCAGTGCTAGTGGATTAGGGCGGTTCCAAGAGACCCAGTACTTC
cdr3_aa: CSASGLGRFQETQYF

clone_size: NA
j_call: TRBJ2-7
v_call: TRBV12-3/TRBV12-4
d_call: NA
cdr3_nt: TGTGCCAGCAGCCCAGATGAACTGGACAGTTCCTCCTACGAGCAGTACTTC
cdr3_aa: CASSPDELDSSSYEQYF

clone_size: NA
j_call: TRBJ1-2
v_call: TRBV9
d_call: NA
cdr3_nt: TGTGCCAGCGGATTGGAGGGGGACGGGCTCGAATATGGCTACACCTTC
cdr3_aa: CASGLEGDGLEYGYTF

clone_size: NA
j_call: TRBJ2-3
v_call: TRBV7-2
d_call: NA
cdr3_nt: TGTGCCAGCAGCCTTAAGAGAGACCCTGATACGCAGTACTTT
cdr3_aa: CASSLKRDPDTQYF

clone_size: NA
j_call: TRBJ2-5
v_call: TRBV20-1
d_call: TRBD1
cdr3_nt: TGCAGTGCTAAGGAGAGGCAGGGGGAGCAAGAGACCCAGTACTTC
cdr3_aa: CSAKERQGEQETQYF

clone_size: NA
j_call: TRBJ2-3
v_call: TRBV19
d_call: NA
cdr3_nt: TGTGCCAGTGCGGGCACAGATACGCAGTATTTT
cdr3_aa: CASAGTDTQYF

clone_size: NA
j_call: TRBJ1-2
v_call: TRBV29-1
d_call: NA
cdr3_nt: TGCAGCGTTAGTAGTCAACTAGTAGGGGACTATGGCTACACCTTC
cdr3_aa: CSVSSQLVGDYGYTF

clone_size: NA
j_call: TRBJ2-5
v_call: TRBV7-9
d_call: TRBD2
cdr3_nt: TGTGCCAGCAGCTTTCAAAGAAGCGGGGGGTTAGATACCCAGTACTTC
cdr3_aa: CASSFQRSGGLDTQYF

clone_size: many
j_call: TRBJ2-3
v_call: TRBV5-6
d_call: NA
cdr3_nt: TGTGCCAGCAGCTTGGGGGAGGATACGCAGTATTTT
cdr3_aa: CASSLGEDTQYF

clone_size: NA
j_call: TRBJ1-5
v_call: TRBV10-3
d_call: TRBD1
cdr3_nt: TGTGCCATCAGGGACAGGGACCATCAGCCCCAGCATTTT
cdr3_aa: CAIRDRDHQPQHF

clone_size: NA
j_call: TRBJ1-5
v_call: TRBV9
d_call: TRBD1
cdr3_nt: TGTGCCAGCAGCGAGGGGGGACAGAGCACAGATACGCAGCATTTT
cdr3_aa: CASSEGGQSTDTQHF

clone_size: NA
j_call: TRBJ2-1
v_call: TRBV20-1
d_call: TRBD2
cdr3_nt: TGCAGTGCTAGGACTGCGACTAGCCCGAATGAGCAGTTCTTC
cdr3_aa: CSARTATSPNEQFF

clone_size: NA
j_call: TRBJ2-1
v_call: TRBV19
d_call: TRBD2
cdr3_nt: TGTGCCAGTAGTGTAGCTAGCGGATCTTACAATGAGCAGTTCTTC
cdr3_aa: CASSVASGSYNEQFF

clone_size: once
j_call: TRBJ2-7
v_call: TRBV15
d_call: NA
cdr3_nt: TGTGCCACCAGCGGCGGGGCCAGAGCCTACGAGCAGTACTTC
cdr3_aa: CATSGGARAYEQYF

clone_size: NA
j_call: TRBJ1-5
v_call: TRBV19
d_call: TRBD1
cdr3_nt: TGTGCCAGTACCAGGGACAGGGTCTTGGGTCAGCCCCAGCATTTT
cdr3_aa: CASTRDRVLGQPQHF

clone_size: once
j_call: TRBJ2-5
v_call: TRBV7-9
d_call: NA
cdr3_nt: TGTGCCAGCAGCACGGGCCAGGCGTCGCGAGCGACCCGTTACTTC
cdr3_aa: CASSTGQASRATRYF

clone_size: NA
j_call: TRBJ1-2
v_call: TRBV12-3/TRBV12-4
d_call: NA
cdr3_nt: TGTGCCAGCAGTCCCGACCCAGTATATGGCTACACCTTC
cdr3_aa: CASSPDPVYGYTF

clone_size: NA
j_call: TRBJ1-5
v_call: TRBV7-2
d_call: NA
cdr3_nt: TGTGCCAGCAGCTTAGACGTGTTCAGCGGAACAAATCAGCCCCAGCATTTT
cdr3_aa: CASSLDVFSGTNQPQHF

clone_size: NA
j_call: TRBJ2-1
v_call: TRBV7-9
d_call: NA
cdr3_nt: TGTGCCAGCAGTGATGGGGGGATCCATGAGCAGATCTTCCAGTTCTTC
cdr3_aa: CASSDGGIHEQIFQFF

clone_size: NA
j_call: TRBJ2-1
v_call: TRBV19
d_call: NA
cdr3_nt: TGTGCCAGTGGGAGTAGCGGAGACAACGATGAGCAGTTCTTC
cdr3_aa: CASGSSGDNDEQFF

clone_size: NA
j_call: TRBJ2-3
v_call: TRBV5-4
d_call: NA
cdr3_nt: TGTGCCAGCAGCTCCGAGAGGGGGGATCACACAGATACGCAGTATTTT
cdr3_aa: CASSSERGDHTDTQYF

clone_size: NA
j_call: TRBJ2-1
v_call: TRBV7-2
d_call: TRBD1
cdr3_nt: TGTGCCAGTAGCATGGCAGGGGGCGCCGACAATGAGCACTTCTTC
cdr3_aa: CASSMAGGADNEHFF

clone_size: once
j_call: TRBJ2-7
v_call: TRBV27
d_call: NA
cdr3_nt: TGTGCCAGCAGTAACGACGGGATCTCCTCCTACGAGCAGTACTTC
cdr3_aa: CASSNDGISSYEQYF

clone_size: few
j_call: TRBJ2-1
v_call: TRBV3-1
d_call: NA
cdr3_nt: TGTGCCAGCAGCCGATGGGAGCCTTACAATGAGCAGTTCTTC
cdr3_aa: CASSRWEPYNEQFF

clone_size: NA
j_call: TRBJ1-6
v_call: TRBV7-2
d_call: TRBD1
cdr3_nt: TGTGCCAGCAGCTTGGTGACAGGGACATCACCCCTCCACTTT
cdr3_aa: CASSLVTGTSPLHF

clone_size: NA
j_call: TRBJ2-1
v_call: TRBV11-3
d_call: TRBD1
cdr3_nt: TGTGCCAGCAGCCCCCAACAGAGGGGGCATAATGAGCAGTTCTTC
cdr3_aa: CASSPQQRGHNEQFF

clone_size: NA
j_call: TRBJ2-1
v_call: TRBV7-2
d_call: NA
cdr3_nt: TGTGCCAGCAGCTCCCGACGGGGCCCGGAGGGTGAGCAGTTCTTC
cdr3_aa: CASSSRRGPEGEQFF

clone_size: few
j_call: TRBJ2-3
v_call: TRBV7-2
d_call: NA
cdr3_nt: TGTGCCAGCAGTTACTCGGGGGATGGTACGCAGTATTTT
cdr3_aa: CASSYSGDGTQYF

clone_size: few
j_call: TRBJ2-2
v_call: TRBV2
d_call: TRBD1
cdr3_nt: TGTGCCAGCAGTGGGCAGGGGGCGCGAAACGGGGAGCTGTTTTTT
cdr3_aa: CASSGQGARNGELFF

clone_size: NA
j_call: TRBJ1-2
v_call: TRBV10-3
d_call: NA
cdr3_nt: TGTGCCAGCAGTCCGGCTTCAGGGGTTCCATTTCATGGCTACACCTTC
cdr3_aa: CASSPASGVPFHGYTF

clone_size: NA
j_call: TRBJ2-3
v_call: TRBV9
d_call: TRBD2
cdr3_nt: TGTGCCAGCAGCGTAGAGACTAGCGGGAGTAGCAACAATTTT
cdr3_aa: CASSVETSGSSNNF

clone_size: NA
j_call: TRBJ2-3
v_call: TRBV25-1
d_call: NA
cdr3_nt: TGTGCCAGCAGTGCGGGAGATCCCGATACGCAGTATTTT
cdr3_aa: CASSAGDPDTQYF

clone_size: NA
j_call: TRBJ1-1
v_call: TRBV5-4
d_call: NA
cdr3_nt: TGTGCCAGCACCCCTGTCAGATCAGGGAACACTGAAGCTTTCTTT
cdr3_aa: CASTPVRSGNTEAFF

clone_size: NA
j_call: TRBJ1-1
v_call: TRBV25-1
d_call: NA
cdr3_nt: TGTGCCAGCAGCCGGGGGATAGACAGCCCCGTGAACACTGAAGCTTTCTTT
cdr3_aa: CASSRGIDSPVNTEAFF

clone_size: many
j_call: TRBJ1-6
v_call: TRBV6-5
d_call: NA
cdr3_nt: TGTGCCAGCAGCGCAAGGAGCTCCTATAATTCACCCCTCCACTTT
cdr3_aa: CASSARSSYNSPLHF

clone_size: NA
j_call: TRBJ2-3
v_call: TRBV15
d_call: NA
cdr3_nt: TGTGCCAGCAGCTTAGCCTGCAGTCCCGATACGCAGTATTTC
cdr3_aa: CASSLACSPDTQYF